Following are 3 T cell receptor beta chains from one sample sequenced in a study of T cell repertoires in cytomegalovirus infection (dated by TCRdb to the late 2010s). Instrument used: Illumina HiSeq 1500. In-frame beta chains were kept once TCRdb had trimmed the public reads at Q25 with fastp and called clones with MiXCR. Each record represents a unique CDR3 protein, reported with the most common genes and DNA among its rows. In all, the sample holds some 300,000 distinct CDR3 sequences, and 12% to 15% of those were seen once. The ten largest clones add up to 8.8% of the sample. The sequenced sample consisted of PBMCs. These receptors came from a human donor in good health (CMV status not recorded). Some clones in this sample may be carry-over from other donors' samples.

The gene calls are TRBV6-6 and TRBJ1-1; D gene ambiguous. V was shortened by 2 bases and J by 6 bases, with 7 bases between the two germline ends. CDR3 length: 12 residues. CDR1 and CDR2 from the germline V gene are MNHNY and SVGAGI (reference sequence). DNA of the CDR3: TGTGCCAGCAGTTACCCCAAGGCTGAAGCTTTCTTT. Translation: CASSYPKAEAFF.

This clonotype was detected ten times or more. CDR3 bases: TGTGCCAGTAGTCCAGGGTTTACAGATACGCAGTATTTT. It encodes CASSPGFTDTQYF. This chain uses TRBV19 with TRBJ2-3, with D maybe TRBD1 (5 bases). Germline V CDR1 and CDR2: LNHDA, SQIVND (reference sequence). The CDR3 is 13 amino acids. Trimming took off 5 bases at V and 3 bases at J, with 9 bases between the two ends.

This clonotype was counted at least ten times. The V call is TRBV7-9, the J call TRBJ1-1, with a weak D call TRBD1 (5 bases). V lost 5 bases, J lost 4 bases, and 17 bases lay in between. Germline V gene lookup returns CDR1 SEHNR and CDR2 FQNEAQ (reference sequence). The CDR3 covers 15 residues. Here the CDR3 DNA reads TGTGCCAGCAGCCTCGGGGCTAATTTAGGCACTGAAGCTTTCTTT. Amino acids: CASSLGANLGTEAFF. Combining the CDR3 with reference TRBV7-9 and TRBJ1-1 gives the whole variable domain DTGVSQNPRHKITKRGQNVTFRCDPISEHNRLYWYRQTLGQGPEFLTYFQNEAQLEKSRLLSDRFSAERPKGSFSTLEIQRTEQGDSAMYLCASSLGANLGTEAFFGQGTRLTVV.